This T cell receptor (beta chain) emerged from a study of beta chain features in type 1 diabetes (dated by TCRdb to 2017 to 2018). Background for the entire study: Patients and healthy donors did not differ in mean age, gender distribution, total cell number or subset yield. A total of under 140,000,000 sorted cells were examined across all samples, and the number of cells per subset was strongly correlated with RNA yield. In the study, recently diagnosed type 1 diabetes patients and matched healthy donors were compared on the TCRB repertoires of their sorted circulating CD4+ T cell subsets. Naive and central memory subsets were obtained from all 30 or so donors, but regulatory and stem cell-like memory subsets were isolated from only 8 patients and roughly eight healthy donors.

The High Capacity cDNA Reverse Transcription Kit was used to reverse transcribe all of the isolated RNA, meaning that expressed TCRB transcripts were what got sequenced. Deep immunoSEQ sequencing was performed on naive, central memory and regulatory T cell samples, with an average of about 3.57 million total reads per sample. Sorted cells were lysed in RLT buffer, and RNA was extracted using DNase-treated RNeasy Micro or Mini kits according to cell number. Each cell subset was processed on its own to prevent cross-contamination, while patient and healthy donor samples were processed together. The immunoSEQ multiplex PCR was used to amplify TCRB sequences from cDNA, yielding 87-bp fragments that span the CDR3 region. Amplicons were sequenced on the Illumina HiSeq platform. For the original study's pipeline: Synthetic template baselines were used to correct PCR bias computationally, reads within Hamming distance 2 were collapsed, and singletons that could not be merged were discarded. Reads were aligned against IMGT to assign V, D and J genes, CDR3 length and insertions or deletions at six rearrangement sites. Clonotype counts were normalized to sorted cell number within each subset before computing true diversity and Gini coefficients with the tcR R package. The overlap coefficient, calculated on TCRB nucleotide sequences, was used to measure repertoire sharing. Out-of-frame TCRB sequences from naive cells were analyzed to stand in for the pre-selection repertoire. TCRdb retrieved this table from immuneACCESS and kept in-frame rearrangements only. Not all clones are present; in checked studies, unresolved V genes account for under half, and no reason is known for the remainder. The V and J calls and clone size come from that table; D and trimming were worked out from the DNA. The sample table lists 500,000 to 700,000 clones, roughly a sixth of them with a count of one. The ten most abundant clones make up about 0.087% of the sample.

V trim: 2 bases; J trim: 5 bases; unmatched bases: 5. The CDR3 contains 15 residues, cysteine and phenylalanine counted. The only DNA kept is the CDR3, 45 bases in frame from the first base. From a lookup of the germline V gene (reference sequence), CDR1 and CDR2 are LNHDA and SQIVND. Remarks on this clone: Its specific antigen is unknown. Base-call qualities are not available, and no considerably larger clone is one nucleotide away.

From each donor, a single peripheral blood sample of about 110 mL on average was drawn into heparinised tubes. A BD FACSAria II and a panel including CD45RO, CCR7, CD25, CD127, CD95 and CD27 were used to sort naive, central memory, regulatory and stem cell-like memory CD4+ T cells. Purity was above 95% for every sorted population. PBMCs were separated immediately by Lymphoprep density gradient centrifugation and were stained directly, without being cultured. So that batch effects would be minimized, each experiment stained and sorted samples in pairs, pairing one healthy donor with one patient. What the study reported, not specific to this receptor: Naive, central memory and regulatory TCRB repertoires appeared to be more alike among patients than among healthy donors. Fewer insertions and more nucleotide deletions at VDJ recombination sites were observed in patients with type 1 diabetes, implying thymic rearrangement abnormalities. PCR might favor shorter templates, but patient and control samples were amplified and corrected together, so any skew would affect both groups equally. Only small numbers of individuals were included in the HLA sub-analyses, which left unresolved whether HLA type had any influence on TCRB rearrangement. A moderate but significant shortening of TCRB CDR3 length was observed in type 1 diabetes patients in all four CD4+ subsets. Because cDNA rather than genomic DNA was sequenced, highly expressing activated cells could have been over-represented, although no difference in activation and CD3 levels was found between groups.

The rearrangement combines TRBV19 with TRBJ1-5; 8 middle bases align to TRBD1. This clonotype originated in a man aged 18-30 years in good health. The sample taken for sequencing was naive CD4+ T cells from blood. Reading the label with the study, this specimen's cell subset or site is: true naive CD4+ T cells. The DNA reads TGTGCCAGTAGTATACTAGGACAGGGTTATCAGCCCCAGCATTTT. Its coded protein is CASSILGQGYQPQHF.